This T cell receptor (beta chain) originates from a study of blood T cell repertoires in COVID-19. Authors' processing steps: Amplification of reference gene primers was used by the study to estimate nucleated cell counts. The assay was immunoSEQ multiplex PCR, and TCRdb's table has in-frame clones only and misses some. Clone size and the V and J calls come from that table; the DNA yielded D and trimming. The sample carries about 98,000 clones, roughly 80% recorded once. The CDR3 is made up of 16 amino acids. Germline V CDR1 and CDR2: SGHNT, YYREEE (reference sequence). Trimming took 0 bases from V and 7 from J, leaving 19 bases between them.

Sequenced input: peripheral blood. The receptor was derived from a woman aged 80 or older with acute or convalescent COVID-19. The rearrangement links TRBV5-4 to TRBJ1-2; perhaps TRBD1 as D (6 bases). The CDR3 region has the DNA TGTGCCAGCAGCTTGGGAAGGGCCAGGGGAGAATTTGGCTACACCTTC. Translation gives CASSLGRARGEFGYTF.